This is a list of T cell receptor beta chains from one sample in a study of glioma-infiltrating T cells. TCRdb fed the multiplex PCR reads into MiXCR, producing one record per CDR3 protein. The sample lists around 390,000 distinct CDR3 sequences, 35% to 45% seen once, with 9.5% to 15% in the top ten. Sequenced sample: glioma tissue, nonneoplastic brain tissue, or PBMCs (not recorded which). These receptors originate from a human donor with low-grade glioma or glioblastoma, undergoing nonglioma brain surgery, or in good health (not recorded which). CDR3s include the opening cysteine and the closing phenylalanine or tryptophan. The D gene is left open where the match is weak. A clone size is listed for some rows: how often the clone was seen (once, few, many), or a class if it is expanded.

J gene,clone size,V gene,D gene,CDR3 DNA,CDR3 protein
TRBJ2-1,few,TRBV20-1,TRBD2,TGCAGTGCTAGAGACGGGGGGAGGGCCTCAGATGAGCAGTTCTTC,CSARDGGRASDEQFF
TRBJ2-1,many,TRBV20-1,NA,TGCAGTGCTAGAGTTCCTCAGCGTTATGAGCAGTTCTTC,CSARVPQRYEQFF
TRBJ2-3,many,TRBV24-1,TRBD1,TGTGCCACCAGTGACCTTGGACAGGGCACAGATACGCAGTATTTT,CATSDLGQGTDTQYF
TRBJ2-7,NA,TRBV6-5,TRBD1,TGTGCCATTAGAAGTGACAGGGGCTACGAGCAGTACTTC,CAIRSDRGYEQYF
TRBJ2-2,NA,TRBV28,TRBD2,TGTGCCAGCAGTTTATGGGGCGGGAGTCCAACCGGGGAGCTGTTTTTT,CASSLWGGSPTGELFF
TRBJ1-1,few,TRBV6-1,TRBD1,TGTGCCAGCAGCTCACAGGGGGCTACTTACACTGAAGCTTTCTTT,CASSSQGATYTEAFF
TRBJ2-7,few,TRBV20-1,TRBD2,TGCAGTGCTAGAGATCGTCGGCTAGCGGAAGCTTACGAGCAGTACTTC,CSARDRRLAEAYEQYF
TRBJ2-7,NA,TRBV6-1,NA,TGTGCCATCAAGGGCGGCGGCGGCGGTAACTACGAGCAGTACTTC,CAIKGGGGGNYEQYF
TRBJ1-1,NA,TRBV5-1,TRBD1,TGCGCCAGCAGCTTGACGACAGGGGGCGGAGGGACTGAAGCTTTCTTT,CASSLTTGGGGTEAFF
TRBJ2-7,NA,TRBV12-3/TRBV12-4,TRBD1,TGTGCCAGCAGTTCCCCAACATACGGACAGGTCTCTTACTACGAGCAGTACTTC,CASSSPTYGQVSYYEQYF
TRBJ2-4,few,TRBV6-1,TRBD1,TGTGCCAGCAGTCGTAGGGGCCGGGACAGAAAAAACATTCAGTACTTC,CASSRRGRDRKNIQYF
TRBJ2-5,NA,TRBV5-1,TRBD2,TGCGCCAGCAGCTTGTGGGCTAGCGGGTACCAAGAGACCCAGTACTTC,CASSLWASGYQETQYF
TRBJ2-1,NA,TRBV20-1,NA,TGCAGTGCTAGAGGGGGTTCGGGAGTGAGGTTGGGTGTGTTCTTC,CSARGGSGVRLGVFF
TRBJ2-7,many,TRBV6-1,NA,TGTGCCAGCAGTGACACCCCAGGAAGGGTGCAGTACTTC,CASSDTPGRVQYF
TRBJ2-2,NA,TRBV20-1,TRBD2,TGCAGTGCTAGAACCAAGCGGGAGAGCACCGGGGAGCTGTTTTTT,CSARTKRESTGELFF
TRBJ2-7,many,TRBV25-1,NA,TGTGCCAGCAGTGAAACCACAGGGAGCTCCTACGAGCAGTACTTC,CASSETTGSSYEQYF
TRBJ2-1,many,TRBV20-1,TRBD2,TGCAGTGCTAGAGATGTCCCGCCAGGACTAGCGGGTAACAATGAGCAGTTCTTC,CSARDVPPGLAGNNEQFF
TRBJ2-7,NA,TRBV4-1,TRBD2,TGCGCCAGCAGCCAGAGACTAGCGGGCGGGGTCCTCACCTACGAGCAGTACTTC,CASSQRLAGGVLTYEQYF
TRBJ2-7,many,TRBV4-2,NA,TGTGCCAGCAGTCAGGGGGGGTACGAGCAGTACTTC,CASSQGGYEQYF
TRBJ1-2,NA,TRBV19,NA,TGTGCTAGTAGTCCCAGGCCCACTATACTATTCGGTGGCTACACCTTC,CASSPRPTILFGGYTF
TRBJ2-4,few,TRBV18,TRBD2,TGTGCCAGCTCACCAGGGCTAGCGGGGCTAGCCAAAAACATTCAGTACTTC,CASSPGLAGLAKNIQYF
TRBJ2-1,NA,TRBV27,NA,TGTTCCAGCAGTCCTAGGACGGCATACAATGAGCAGTTCTTC,CSSSPRTAYNEQFF
TRBJ2-7,NA,TRBV20-1,TRBD1,TGCAGTGCAACCGGAGGACAGGGAATCACCTACGAGCAGTACTTC,CSATGGQGITYEQYF
TRBJ2-7,NA,TRBV27,TRBD1,TGTGCCAGCAGTTCCTCTTTCGGGACAGGGGAACACGAGCAGTACTTC,CASSSSFGTGEHEQYF
TRBJ2-2,few,TRBV25-1,NA,TGTGCCAGCACCTCGACGGGGGAAGGGGAGCTGTTTTTT,CASTSTGEGELFF
TRBJ2-2,NA,TRBV7-9,NA,TGTGCCAGCAGATCGGACAGCCCCACCGGGGAGCTGTTTTTT,CASRSDSPTGELFF
TRBJ2-2,few,TRBV15,NA,TGTGCCACCAGCAGACTTTATAGCGGTAGAGAAACCGGGGAGCTGTTTTTT,CATSRLYSGRETGELFF
TRBJ2-7,many,TRBV6-1,NA,TGTGCCAGCAGTGAATTTGGCTACGAGCAGTACTTC,CASSEFGYEQYF
TRBJ2-2,NA,TRBV15,NA,TGTGCCACCAGCCCCCTCCAAGGAGGGAACACCGGGGAGCTGTTTTTT,CATSPLQGGNTGELFF
TRBJ2-1,NA,TRBV28,TRBD1,TGTGCCAGCCGGGACAGAGCCTACAATGAGGAGTTCTTC,CASRDRAYNEEFF
TRBJ1-4,NA,TRBV7-2,TRBD1,TGTGCCAGCAGCCCGACAGGGTCCGATGAAAAACTGTTTTTT,CASSPTGSDEKLFF
TRBJ1-1,many,TRBV7-6,NA,TGTGCCAGCAGCGAGCTCGGTAAAGGCGCTTTCTTT,CASSELGKGAFF
TRBJ2-7,few,TRBV6-2/TRBV6-3,NA,TGTGCCAGCAGTTACGGGAGAGGGAGATACGAGCAGTACTTC,CASSYGRGRYEQYF
TRBJ2-1,NA,TRBV5-4,NA,TGTGCCAGCAGCTTGGCTACAGAAGATGAGCAGTTCTTC,CASSLATEDEQFF
TRBJ2-3,many,TRBV7-2,NA,TGTGCCAGCAGCTTAGCGCGTGATACGCAGTATTTT,CASSLARDTQYF
TRBJ2-1,NA,TRBV6-1,TRBD1,TGTGCCAGCAGTGAACAAGGGGGCGTTTTTATTGCTGAGCAGTTCTTC,CASSEQGGVFIAEQFF
TRBJ2-7,NA,TRBV27,TRBD1,TGTGCCAGCAGTTCCCCGGGACAGGTGGACTACGAGCAGTACTTC,CASSSPGQVDYEQYF
TRBJ2-7,NA,TRBV6-9,NA,TGTGCCAGCAGTTACCCGGGACGGGTCCAAGGCGAGCAGTACTTC,CASSYPGRVQGEQYF
TRBJ2-7,NA,TRBV28,NA,TGTGCCACCGGGCCGGGTTCCTACGAGCAGTACTTC,CATGPGSYEQYF
TRBJ2-1,NA,TRBV4-1,TRBD2,TGCGCCAGCAGCCAAAATCCGGGAGGCGGGAATGAGCAGTTCTTC,CASSQNPGGGNEQFF
TRBJ2-1,many,TRBV15,NA,TGTGCCACCAGCAGAGACGGGACGGCCAGGGGCCATGAGCAGTTCTTC,CATSRDGTARGHEQFF
TRBJ1-1,many,TRBV6-5,TRBD1,TGTGCCAGCAGTTACTGGCAGGGGGGGACTGAAGCTTTCTTT,CASSYWQGGTEAFF
TRBJ2-3,NA,TRBV7-9,TRBD2,TGTGCCAGCAGCTTGCAGCGGGGGTACACAGATACGCAGTATTTT,CASSLQRGYTDTQYF
TRBJ2-3,NA,TRBV6-2/TRBV6-3,TRBD2,TGTGCCAGCAGTTACCCCGGACTAGCGGCCCCTGGTCACATCACAGATACGCAGTATTTT,CASSYPGLAAPGHITDTQYF
TRBJ2-3,many,TRBV28,NA,TGTGCCAGCAGTTTGCCACTGGATACGCAGTATTTT,CASSLPLDTQYF
TRBJ2-2,NA,TRBV20-1,NA,TGCAGTGCCCCCGGGCTTAGCACCGGGGAGCTGTTTTTT,CSAPGLSTGELFF
TRBJ1-5,once,TRBV27,NA,TGTGCCAGCAGTTACTCTGGCTCTTTTAGCAATCAGCCCCAGCATTTT,CASSYSGSFSNQPQHF
TRBJ1-2,NA,TRBV13,TRBD1,TGTGCCAGCAGCCAAGACGCACAGGGGAGAAACTATGGCTACACCTTC,CASSQDAQGRNYGYTF
TRBJ2-5,few,TRBV4-2,NA,TGTGCCAGCAGCCAAGATCGGGGACGACAAGAGACCCAGTACTTC,CASSQDRGRQETQYF
TRBJ1-5,many,TRBV20-1,NA,TGCAGTGCAAGCCCGGGACACCGGGGGAACAATCAGCCCCAGCATTTT,CSASPGHRGNNQPQHF
TRBJ1-2,NA,TRBV7-2,TRBD1,TGTGCCAGCAGCTCACCGACAGGGATTGCTAACTATGGCTACACCTTC,CASSSPTGIANYGYTF
TRBJ2-7,few,TRBV4-2,NA,TGTGCCAGCAGCCAAGTTCAGGGAATGGGATACGAGCAGTACTTC,CASSQVQGMGYEQYF
TRBJ1-2,NA,TRBV18,NA,TGTGCCAGCTCACGGCTATGTGTTTATGGCTACACCTTC,CASSRLCVYGYTF
TRBJ2-1,NA,TRBV12-5,NA,TGTGCTAGTGGTTCGTTGGGTAGGGGACTTAACTCCTACAATGAGCAGTTCTTC,CASGSLGRGLNSYNEQFF